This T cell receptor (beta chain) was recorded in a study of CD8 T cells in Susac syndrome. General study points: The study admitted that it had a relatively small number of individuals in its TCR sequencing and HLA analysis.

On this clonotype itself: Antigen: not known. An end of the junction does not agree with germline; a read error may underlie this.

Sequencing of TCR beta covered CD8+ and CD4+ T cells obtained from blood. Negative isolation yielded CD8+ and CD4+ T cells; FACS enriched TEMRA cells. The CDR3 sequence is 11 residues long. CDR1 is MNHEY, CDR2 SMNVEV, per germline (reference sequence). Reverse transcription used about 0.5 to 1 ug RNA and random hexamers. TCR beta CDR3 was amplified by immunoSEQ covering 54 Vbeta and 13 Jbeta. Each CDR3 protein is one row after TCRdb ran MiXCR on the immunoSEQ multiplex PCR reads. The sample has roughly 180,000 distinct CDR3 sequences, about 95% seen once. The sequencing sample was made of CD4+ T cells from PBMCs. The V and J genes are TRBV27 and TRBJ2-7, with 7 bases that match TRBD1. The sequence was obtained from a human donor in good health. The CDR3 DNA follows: TGTGCCAGCAGCACGCCGGGACAGCAAGTCTTC. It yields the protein CASSTPGQQVF.